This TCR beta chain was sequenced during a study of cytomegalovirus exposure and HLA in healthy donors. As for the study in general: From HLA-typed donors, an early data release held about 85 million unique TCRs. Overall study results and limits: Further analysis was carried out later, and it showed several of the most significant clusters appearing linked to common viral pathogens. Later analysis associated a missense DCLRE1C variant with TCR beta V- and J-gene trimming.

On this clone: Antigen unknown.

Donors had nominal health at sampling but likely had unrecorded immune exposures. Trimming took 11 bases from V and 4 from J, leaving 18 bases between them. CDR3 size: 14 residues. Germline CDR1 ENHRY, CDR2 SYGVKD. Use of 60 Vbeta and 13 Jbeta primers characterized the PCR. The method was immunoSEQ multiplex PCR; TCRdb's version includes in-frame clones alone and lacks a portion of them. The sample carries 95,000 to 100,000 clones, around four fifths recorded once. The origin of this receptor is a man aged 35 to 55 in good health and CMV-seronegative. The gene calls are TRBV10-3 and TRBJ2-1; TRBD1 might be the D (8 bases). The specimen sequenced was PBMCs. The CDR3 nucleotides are TGTGCCTCGCAGGGGGCTAGCGGTTACAATGAGCAGTTCTTC. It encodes CASQGASGYNEQFF.